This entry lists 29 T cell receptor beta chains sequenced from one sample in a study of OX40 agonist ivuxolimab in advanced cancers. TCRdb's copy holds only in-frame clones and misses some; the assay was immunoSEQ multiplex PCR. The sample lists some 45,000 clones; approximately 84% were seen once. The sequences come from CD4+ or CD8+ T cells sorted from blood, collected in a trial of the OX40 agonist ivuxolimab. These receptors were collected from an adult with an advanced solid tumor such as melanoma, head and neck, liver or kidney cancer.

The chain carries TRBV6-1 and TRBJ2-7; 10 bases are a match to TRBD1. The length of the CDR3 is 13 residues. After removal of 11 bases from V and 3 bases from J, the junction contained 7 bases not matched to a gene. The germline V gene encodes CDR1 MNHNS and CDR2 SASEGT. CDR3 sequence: CASTGQGGYEQYF. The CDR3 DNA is TGTGCCTCTACCGGACAGGGGGGCTACGAGCAGTACTTC.

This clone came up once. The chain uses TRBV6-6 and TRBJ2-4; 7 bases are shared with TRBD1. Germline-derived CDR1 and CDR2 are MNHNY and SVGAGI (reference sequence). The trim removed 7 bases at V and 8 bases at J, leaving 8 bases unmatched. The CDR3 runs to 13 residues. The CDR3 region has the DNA TGTGCCAGCAATCTACAGGGGAGAGACATTCAGTACTTC. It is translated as CASNLQGRDIQYF.

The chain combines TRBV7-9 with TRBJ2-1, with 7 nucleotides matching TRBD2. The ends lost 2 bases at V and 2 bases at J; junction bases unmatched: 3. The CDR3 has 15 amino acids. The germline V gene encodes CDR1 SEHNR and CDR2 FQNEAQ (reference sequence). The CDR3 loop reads CASSLPSGTYNEQFF. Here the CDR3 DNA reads TGTGCCAGCAGCTTACCCAGCGGGACCTACAATGAGCAGTTCTTC. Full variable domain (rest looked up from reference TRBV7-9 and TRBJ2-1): DTGVSQNPRHKITKRGQNVTFRCDPISEHNRLYWYRQTLGQGPEFLTYFQNEAQLEKSRLLSDRFSAERPKGSFSTLEIQRTEQGDSAMYLCASSLPSGTYNEQFFGPGTRLTVL.

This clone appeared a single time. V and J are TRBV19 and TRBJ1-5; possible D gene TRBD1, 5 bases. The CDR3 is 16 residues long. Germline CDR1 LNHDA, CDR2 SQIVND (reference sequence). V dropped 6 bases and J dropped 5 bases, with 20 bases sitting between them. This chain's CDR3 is CASRLLQAGVYQPQHF. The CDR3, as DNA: TGTGCCAGTAGACTTCTACAGGCGGGCGTTTATCAGCCCCAGCATTTT.

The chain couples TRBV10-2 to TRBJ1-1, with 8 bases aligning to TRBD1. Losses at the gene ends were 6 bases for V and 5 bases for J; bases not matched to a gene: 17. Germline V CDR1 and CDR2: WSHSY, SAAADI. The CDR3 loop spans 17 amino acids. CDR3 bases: TGCGCCAGCAGCGTTAACCAGGGGGCGCAGGGGCAAACTGAAGCTTTCTTT. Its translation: CASSVNQGAQGQTEAFF.

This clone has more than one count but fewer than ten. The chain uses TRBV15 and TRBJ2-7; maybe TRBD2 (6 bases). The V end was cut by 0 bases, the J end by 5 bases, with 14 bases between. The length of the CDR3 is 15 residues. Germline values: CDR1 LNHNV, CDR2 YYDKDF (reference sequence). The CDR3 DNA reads TGTGCCACCAGCAGAGATACGTCGGGCGGGGACGAGCAGTACTTC. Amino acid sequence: CATSRDTSGGDEQYF.

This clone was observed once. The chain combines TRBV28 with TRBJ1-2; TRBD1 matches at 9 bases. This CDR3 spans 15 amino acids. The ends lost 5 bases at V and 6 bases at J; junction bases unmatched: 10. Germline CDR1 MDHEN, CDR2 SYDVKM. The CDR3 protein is CASSTPPDRGHGYTF. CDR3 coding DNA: TGTGCCAGCAGTACCCCTCCGGACAGGGGCCATGGCTACACCTTC.

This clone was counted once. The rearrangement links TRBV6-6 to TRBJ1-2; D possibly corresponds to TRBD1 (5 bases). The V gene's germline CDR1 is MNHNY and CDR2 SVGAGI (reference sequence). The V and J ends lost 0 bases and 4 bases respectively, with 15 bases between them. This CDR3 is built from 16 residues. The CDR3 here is CASSYSKGRERYGYTF. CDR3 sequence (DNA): TGTGCCAGCAGTTACTCGAAGGGCAGGGAGCGCTATGGCTACACCTTC.

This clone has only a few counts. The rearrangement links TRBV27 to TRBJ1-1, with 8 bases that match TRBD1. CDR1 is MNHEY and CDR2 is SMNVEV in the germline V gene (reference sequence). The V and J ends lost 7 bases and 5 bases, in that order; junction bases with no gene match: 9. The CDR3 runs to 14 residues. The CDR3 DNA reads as TGTGCCAGCATCGACAGGGGCTCTAGTACTGAAGCTTTCTTT. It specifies CASIDRGSSTEAFF.

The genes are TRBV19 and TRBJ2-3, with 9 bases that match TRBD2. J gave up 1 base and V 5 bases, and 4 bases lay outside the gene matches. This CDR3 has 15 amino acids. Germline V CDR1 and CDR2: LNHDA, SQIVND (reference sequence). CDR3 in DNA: TGTGCCAGTAGTCACTGGACTAGCGGCACAGATACGCAGTATTTT. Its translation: CASSHWTSGTDTQYF.

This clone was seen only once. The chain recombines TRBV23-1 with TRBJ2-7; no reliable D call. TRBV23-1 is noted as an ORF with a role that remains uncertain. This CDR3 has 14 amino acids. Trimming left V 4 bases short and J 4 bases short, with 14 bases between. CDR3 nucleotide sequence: TGCGCCAGCAGTCGCCACAAGACACTTTACGAGCAGTACGTC. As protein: CASSRHKTLYEQYV.

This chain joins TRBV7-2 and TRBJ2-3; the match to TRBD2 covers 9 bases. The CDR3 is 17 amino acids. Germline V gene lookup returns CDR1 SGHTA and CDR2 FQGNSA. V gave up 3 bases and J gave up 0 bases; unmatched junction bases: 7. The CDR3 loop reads CASSLPLAGTSTDTQYF. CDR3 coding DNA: TGTGCCAGCAGCTTGCCCCTAGCGGGAACTAGCACAGATACGCAGTATTTT.

The CDR3 loop reads CASSLGVGTYEQYF. DNA of the CDR3: TGTGCCAGCAGTTTAGGGGTCGGAACATACGAGCAGTACTTC. This chain links TRBV28 with TRBJ2-7; D gene ambiguous. The CDR3 contains 14 residues. The ends were cut back, 2 bases at V and 4 bases at J, with 12 bases in the middle. In germline, CDR1 is MDHEN, CDR2 SYDVKM.

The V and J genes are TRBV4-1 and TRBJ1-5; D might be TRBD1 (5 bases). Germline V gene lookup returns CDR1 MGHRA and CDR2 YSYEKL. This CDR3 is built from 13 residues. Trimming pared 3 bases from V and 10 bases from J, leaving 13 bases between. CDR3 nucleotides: TGCGCCAGCAGCCAGGGACCTTCCGAACCCCAGCATTTT. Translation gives CASSQGPSEPQHF.

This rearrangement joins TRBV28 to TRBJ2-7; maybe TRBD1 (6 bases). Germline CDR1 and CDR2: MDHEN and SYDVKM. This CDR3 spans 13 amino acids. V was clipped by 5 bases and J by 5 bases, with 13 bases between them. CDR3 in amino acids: CASSATGYDEQYF. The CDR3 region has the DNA TGTGCCAGCAGTGCTACAGGGTACGACGAGCAGTACTTC.

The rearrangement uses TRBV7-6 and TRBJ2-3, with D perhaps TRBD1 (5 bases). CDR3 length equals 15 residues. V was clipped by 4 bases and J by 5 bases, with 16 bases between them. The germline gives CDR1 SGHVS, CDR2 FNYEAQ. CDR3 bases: TGTGCCAGCAGCTGGACAACCTCAACACAAGATACGCAGTATTTT. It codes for CASSWTTSTQDTQYF.

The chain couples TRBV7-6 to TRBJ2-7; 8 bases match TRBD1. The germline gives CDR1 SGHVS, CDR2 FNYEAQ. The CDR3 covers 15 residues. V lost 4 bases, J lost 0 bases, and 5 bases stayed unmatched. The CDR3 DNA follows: TGTGCCAGCAGCTATGGACAGGGCCGCTCCTACGAGCAGTACTTC. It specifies CASSYGQGRSYEQYF.

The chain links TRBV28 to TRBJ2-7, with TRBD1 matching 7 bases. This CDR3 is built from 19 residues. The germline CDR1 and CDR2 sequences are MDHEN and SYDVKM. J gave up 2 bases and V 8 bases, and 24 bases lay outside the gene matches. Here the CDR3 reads CASPPSSGTDTFFPYEQYV. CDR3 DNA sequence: TGTGCCAGCCCCCCTTCCTCCGGGACAGATACTTTCTTCCCCTACGAGCAGTACGTC.

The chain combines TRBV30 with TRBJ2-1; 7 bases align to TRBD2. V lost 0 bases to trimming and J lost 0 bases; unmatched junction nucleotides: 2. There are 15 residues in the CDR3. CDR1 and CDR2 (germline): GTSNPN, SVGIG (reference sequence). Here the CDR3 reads CAWSVSGGSYNEQFF. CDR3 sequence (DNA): TGTGCCTGGAGTGTCTCGGGGGGCTCCTACAATGAGCAGTTCTTC.

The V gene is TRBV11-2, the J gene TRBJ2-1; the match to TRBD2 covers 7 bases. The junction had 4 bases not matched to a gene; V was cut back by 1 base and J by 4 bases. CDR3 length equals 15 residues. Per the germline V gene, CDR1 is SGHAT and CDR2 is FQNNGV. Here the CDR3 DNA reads TGTGCCAGCAGCTTAGCTAGCGGAGGGTACAATGAGCAGTTCTTC. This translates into CASSLASGGYNEQFF. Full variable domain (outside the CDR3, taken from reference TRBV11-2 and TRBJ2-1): EAGVAQSPRYKIIEKRQSVAFWCNPISGHATLYWYQQILGQGPKLLIQFQNNGVVDDSQLPKDRFSAERLKGVDSTLKIQPAKLEDSAVYLCASSLASGGYNEQFFGPGTRLTVL.

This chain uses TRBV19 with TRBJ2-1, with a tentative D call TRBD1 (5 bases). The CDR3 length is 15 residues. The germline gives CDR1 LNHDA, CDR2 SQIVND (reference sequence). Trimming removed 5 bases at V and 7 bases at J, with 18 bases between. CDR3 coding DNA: TGTGCCAGTAGTGATTGGACAATCGGGTTGAATGAGCAGTTCTTC. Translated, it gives CASSDWTIGLNEQFF.

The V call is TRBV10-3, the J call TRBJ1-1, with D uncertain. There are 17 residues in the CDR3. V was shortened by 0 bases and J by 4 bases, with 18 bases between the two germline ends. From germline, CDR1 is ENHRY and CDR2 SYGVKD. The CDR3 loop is CAISESARGWVGTEAFF. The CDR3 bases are TGTGCCATCAGTGAGTCGGCCCGGGGATGGGTTGGCACTGAAGCTTTCTTT.

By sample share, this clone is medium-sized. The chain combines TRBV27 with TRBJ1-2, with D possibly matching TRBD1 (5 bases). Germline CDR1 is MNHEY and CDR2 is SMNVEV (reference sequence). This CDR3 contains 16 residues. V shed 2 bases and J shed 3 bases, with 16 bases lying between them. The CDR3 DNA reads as TGTGCCAGCAGTTTAACCCTCCGGGGAGGGGACTATGGCTACACCTTC. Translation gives CASSLTLRGGDYGYTF.

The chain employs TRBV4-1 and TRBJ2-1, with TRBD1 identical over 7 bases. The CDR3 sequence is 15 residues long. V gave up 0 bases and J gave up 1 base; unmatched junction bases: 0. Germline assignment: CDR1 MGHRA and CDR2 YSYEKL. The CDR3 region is CASSQDRGSYNEQFF. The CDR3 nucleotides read TGCGCCAGCAGCCAAGACAGGGGGTCCTACAATGAGCAGTTCTTC.

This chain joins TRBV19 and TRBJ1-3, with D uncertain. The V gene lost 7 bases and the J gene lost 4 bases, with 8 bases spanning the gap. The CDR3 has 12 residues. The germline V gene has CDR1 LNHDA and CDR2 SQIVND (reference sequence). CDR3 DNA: TGTGCCAGTACCTTGGACGGAAACACCATATATTTT. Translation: CASTLDGNTIYF.

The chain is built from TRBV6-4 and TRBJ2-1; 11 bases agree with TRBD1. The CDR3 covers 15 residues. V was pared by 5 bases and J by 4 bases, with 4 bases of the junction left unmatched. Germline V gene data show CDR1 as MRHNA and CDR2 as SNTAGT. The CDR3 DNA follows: TGTGCCAGCAGTCCGGGACAGGGGGGTTACAATGAGCAGTTCTTC. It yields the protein CASSPGQGGYNEQFF.

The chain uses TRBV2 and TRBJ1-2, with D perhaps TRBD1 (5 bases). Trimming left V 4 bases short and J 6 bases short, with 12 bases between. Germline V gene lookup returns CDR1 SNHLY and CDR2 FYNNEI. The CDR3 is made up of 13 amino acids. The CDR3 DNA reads TGTGCCAGCAGTGGGGACGGTCAACATGGCTACACCTTC. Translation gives CASSGDGQHGYTF. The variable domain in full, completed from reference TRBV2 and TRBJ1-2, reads EPEVTQTPSHQVTQMGQEVILRCVPISNHLYFYWYRQILGQKVEFLVSFYNNEISEKSEIFDDQFSVERPDGSNFTLKIRSTKLEDSAMYFCASSGDGQHGYTFGSGTRLTVV.

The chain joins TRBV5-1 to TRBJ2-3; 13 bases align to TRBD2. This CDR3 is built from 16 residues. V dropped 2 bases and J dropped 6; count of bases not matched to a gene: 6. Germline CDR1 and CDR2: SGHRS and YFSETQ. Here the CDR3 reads CASSFPGLAGVDTQYF. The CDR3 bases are TGCGCCAGCAGCTTCCCCGGACTAGCGGGGGTTGATACGCAGTATTTT. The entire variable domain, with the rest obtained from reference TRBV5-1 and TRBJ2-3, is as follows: KAGVTQTPRYLIKTRGQQVTLSCSPISGHRSVSWYQQTPGQGLQFLFEYFSETQRNKGNFPGRFSGRQFSNSRSEMNVSTLELGDSALYLCASSFPGLAGVDTQYFGPGTRLTVL.

DNA for the CDR3: TGTGCCAGCAGTGAATTTTACATAGGGACCGGCGCGAACACCGGGGAGCTGTTTTTT. It is translated as CASSEFYIGTGANTGELFF. V is TRBV6-1 and J is TRBJ2-2; tentatively, D is TRBD1 or TRBD2 (5 bases each). The CDR3 loop spans 19 amino acids. Germline CDR1 and CDR2: MNHNS and SASEGT. The V gene lost 2 bases and the J gene lost 0 bases, with 19 bases spanning the gap.